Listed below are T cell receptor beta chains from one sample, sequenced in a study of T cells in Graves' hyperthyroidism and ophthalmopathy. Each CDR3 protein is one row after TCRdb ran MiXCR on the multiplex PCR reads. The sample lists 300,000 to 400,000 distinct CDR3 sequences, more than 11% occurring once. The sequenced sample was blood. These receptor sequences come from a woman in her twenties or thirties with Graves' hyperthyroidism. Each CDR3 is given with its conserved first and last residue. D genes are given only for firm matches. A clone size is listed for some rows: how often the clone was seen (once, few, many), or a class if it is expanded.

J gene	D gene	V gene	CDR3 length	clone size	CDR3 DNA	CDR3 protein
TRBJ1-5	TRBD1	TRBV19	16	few	TGTGCCAGTACCCTCCGGGACAGGGGACGAGAGCAGCCCCAGCATTTT	CASTLRDRGREQPQHF
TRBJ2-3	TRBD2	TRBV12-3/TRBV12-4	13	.	TGTGCCAGCAGCTTAGCGGGACGAGATACGCAGTATTTT	CASSLAGRDTQYF
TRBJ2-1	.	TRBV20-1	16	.	TGCAGTGCGTCACCCCTGGCTAGCGAGGTCTACAATGAGCAGTTCTTC	CSASPLASEVYNEQFF
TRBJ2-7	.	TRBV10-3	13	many	TGTGCCGTAGGGGCCAGTTCTATCCCCGAGCAGTACTTC	CAVGASSIPEQYF
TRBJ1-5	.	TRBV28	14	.	TGTGCCAGCACCCCCTGGGGATCCAATCAGCCCCAGCATTTT	CASTPWGSNQPQHF
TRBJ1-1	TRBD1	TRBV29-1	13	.	TGCAGCGTTGATCCCGGGACAGGGGGGACAGCTTTCTTT	CSVDPGTGGTAFF
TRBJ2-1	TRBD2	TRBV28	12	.	TGTGCCAGCCCGGGGGCTAGCGGGATACTGCTCTTC	CASPGASGILLF
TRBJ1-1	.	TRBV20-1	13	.	TGCAGTGCTAGCATCGGGGGAGGATACGAAGCTTTCTTT	CSASIGGGYEAFF
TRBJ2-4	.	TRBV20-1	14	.	TGCAGTGCCCTGGATATCCTAGCCAAAAACATTCAGTACTTC	CSALDILAKNIQYF
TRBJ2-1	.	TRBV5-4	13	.	TGTGCCAGCAGCTCCAGGGGAAACAATGAGCAGTTCTTC	CASSSRGNNEQFF
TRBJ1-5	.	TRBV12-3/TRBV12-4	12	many	TGTGCCAGCAGTTTAGTACCCCAGCCCCAGCATTTT	CASSLVPQPQHF
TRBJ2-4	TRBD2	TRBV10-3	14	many	TGTGCCATCAGTATTGCTAGCGGGAGCAACATTCAGTACTTC	CAISIASGSNIQYF
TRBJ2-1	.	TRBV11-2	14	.	TGTGCCAGCAGCTTAGATCCGGGAAAGAATGAGCAGTTCTTC	CASSLDPGKNEQFF
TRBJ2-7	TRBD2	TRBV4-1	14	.	TGCGCCAGCGCACCGGGACTAGCGATCCACGAGCAGTACTTC	CASAPGLAIHEQYF
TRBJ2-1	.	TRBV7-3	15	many	TGTGCCAGCAGTTATGACACTGGAAGCTACAATGAGCAGTTCTTC	CASSYDTGSYNEQFF
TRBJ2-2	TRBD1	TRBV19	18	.	TGTGCCAGTAGTAGCACCGGGACAGGGGGCTTGGGCACCGGGGAGCTGTTTTTT	CASSSTGTGGLGTGELFF
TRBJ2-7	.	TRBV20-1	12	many	TGCAGTGCTAGAGAAGTAGGCTACGAGCAGTACTTC	CSAREVGYEQYF
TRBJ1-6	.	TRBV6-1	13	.	TGTGCCAGCAGTGTCGAAATTCATTCACCCCTCCACTTT	CASSVEIHSPLHF
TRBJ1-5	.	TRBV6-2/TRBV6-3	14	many	TGTGCCAGCAGATCTACAGGGCGCAATCAGCCCCAGCATTTT	CASRSTGRNQPQHF
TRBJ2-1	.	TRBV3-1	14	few	TGTGCCAGCAGCGAAAGACTAGCCTACAATGAGCAGTTCTTC	CASSERLAYNEQFF
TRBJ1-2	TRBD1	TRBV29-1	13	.	TGCAGCGTTGGTGGACAGGGAGGCTATGGCTACACCTTC	CSVGGQGGYGYTF
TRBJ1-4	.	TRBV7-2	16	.	TGTGCCAGCAGCCCATTTAGCGGGGCTTCTAATGAAAAACTGTTTTTT	CASSPFSGASNEKLFF
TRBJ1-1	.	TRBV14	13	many	TGTGCCAGCAGCCAAGATTATGGGACTGAAGCTTTCTTT	CASSQDYGTEAFF
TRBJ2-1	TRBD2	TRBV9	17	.	TGTGCCAGCAGCGTAGTGGGAGGTAGCGGGGCCGCCAATGAGCAGTTCTTC	CASSVVGGSGAANEQFF
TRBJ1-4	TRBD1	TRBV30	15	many	TGTGCCTGGAGTGTGCCAGGGGGCATGAATGAAAAACTGTTTTTT	CAWSVPGGMNEKLFF
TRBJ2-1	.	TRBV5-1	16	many	TGCGCCAGCAGCTTGGGGGACGTCGGCTCCTACAATGAGCAGTTCTTC	CASSLGDVGSYNEQFF
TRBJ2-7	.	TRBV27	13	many	TGTGCCAGCAGTTTACACAGAACCTACGAGCAGTACTTC	CASSLHRTYEQYF
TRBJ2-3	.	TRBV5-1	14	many	TGCGCCAGCAGCTTGGATTACGGGAGTGGTACGCAGTATTTT	CASSLDYGSGTQYF
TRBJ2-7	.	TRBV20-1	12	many	TGCAGTGCTGTCAGGGTCCCCTACGAGCAGTACTTC	CSAVRVPYEQYF
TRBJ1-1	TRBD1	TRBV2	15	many	TGTGCCAGCAGGGCTTTGGGGACAGCGAACACTGAAGCTTTCTTT	CASRALGTANTEAFF
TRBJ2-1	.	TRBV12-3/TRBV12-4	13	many	TGTGCCAGCAGTTCGGGACACAACAATGAGCAGTTCTTC	CASSSGHNNEQFF
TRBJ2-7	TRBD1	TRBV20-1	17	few	TGCAGTGCTAGTGGGGAGTTGGGGGACAGGGGCTTCTACGAGCAGTACTTC	CSASGELGDRGFYEQYF
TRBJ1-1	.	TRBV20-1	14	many	TGCAGTGCCCCTCAGGGAGAGGGGAACACTGAAGCTTTCTTT	CSAPQGEGNTEAFF
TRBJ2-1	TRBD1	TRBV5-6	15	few	TGTGCCAGCAGCCTAGACGGACAGGGCGTCAATGAGCAGTTCTTC	CASSLDGQGVNEQFF
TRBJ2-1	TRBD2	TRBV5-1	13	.	TGCGCCAGCAGTGCGGGGCGGGAGAAAGAGCAGTTCTTC	CASSAGREKEQFF
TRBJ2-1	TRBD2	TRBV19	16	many	TGTGCCAGTAGTGCCCTGGGGACTAGCGCTTACAATGAGCAGTTCTTC	CASSALGTSAYNEQFF
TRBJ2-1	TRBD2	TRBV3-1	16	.	TGTGCCAGCAGCCAAGGGGCTAGCGGAGCCTACAATGAGCAGTTCTTC	CASSQGASGAYNEQFF
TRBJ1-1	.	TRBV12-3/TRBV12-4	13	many	TGTGCCAGCAATACCGGTGGAGAGCCTGAAGCTTTCTTT	CASNTGGEPEAFF
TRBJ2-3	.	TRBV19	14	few	TGTGCCAGTAGTACGGACAAGGCCACAGATACGCAGTATTTT	CASSTDKATDTQYF
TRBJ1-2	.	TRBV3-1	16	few	TGTGCCAGCAGCCAACCTGTGCGAGGGGTCGGGTATGGCTACACCTTC	CASSQPVRGVGYGYTF
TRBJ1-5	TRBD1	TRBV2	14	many	TGTGCCAGCAGCTCCGGGACAGGGGCCCAGCCCCAGCATTTT	CASSSGTGAQPQHF
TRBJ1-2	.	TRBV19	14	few	TGTGCCAGTAGTAAGGAGGGACGGAACTATGGCTACACCTTC	CASSKEGRNYGYTF
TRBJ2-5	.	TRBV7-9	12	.	TGTGCCAGCAGCCATAAGGAGGAGACCCAGTACTTC	CASSHKEETQYF
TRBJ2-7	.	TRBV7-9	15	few	TGTGCCAGCAGCGTCGAGGGGGGGATCTCCTACGAGCAGTACTTC	CASSVEGGISYEQYF
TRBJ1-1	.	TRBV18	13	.	TGTGCCAGCTCACCAAATACGGAAGTTGAAGCTTTCTTT	CASSPNTEVEAFF
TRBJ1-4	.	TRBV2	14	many	TGTGCCAGCAGTGTGGGGATTTTAGACGAAAAACTGTTTTTT	CASSVGILDEKLFF
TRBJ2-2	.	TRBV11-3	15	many	TGTGCCAGCAGCTTTGAGGGTACTAGCACCGGGGAGCTGTTTTTT	CASSFEGTSTGELFF
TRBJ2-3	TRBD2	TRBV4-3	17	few	TGCGCCAGCAGCCAAGTCAACGGGAGGGCCGGGGCAGATACGCAGTATTTT	CASSQVNGRAGADTQYF
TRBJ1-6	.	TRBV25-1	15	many	TGTGCCAGCAGTGAGGGATGGACGGCGTCTTCTCCCCTCCACTTT	CASSEGWTASSPLHF
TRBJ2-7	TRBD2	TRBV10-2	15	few	TGCGCCAGCAGAAAGTCCGGGACTAGCTGGTACGAGCAGTACTTC	CASRKSGTSWYEQYF
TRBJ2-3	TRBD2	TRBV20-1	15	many	TGCAGTGCTAGGACCAGCGGGAGGTGGACAGATACGCAGTATTTT	CSARTSGRWTDTQYF
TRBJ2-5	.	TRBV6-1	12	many	TGTGCCAGCAGTGCCTACGGGGAGACCCAGTACTTC	CASSAYGETQYF